The present TCR beta chain was sequenced within a study of CD8 T cells in ankylosing spondylitis (dated by TCRdb to 2016 to 2017). With respect to the entire study: The study profiled T cell receptor beta repertoires in healthy donors and ankylosing spondylitis patients to find disease-linked TCR variants. The full study cohort was made up of about two dozen ankylosing spondylitis patients and some 100 healthy donors. Peripheral blood was sampled, and synovial fluid was additionally collected from ankylosing spondylitis patients.

The germline V gene specifies SQVTM as CDR1 and ANQGSEA as CDR2. The CDR3 sequence holds 14 residues, the cysteine and phenylalanine included. Only CDR3 DNA remains: 42 bases, in frame from the first base. V sheds 4 bases and J sheds 4 bases, leaving 16 bases between their ends. Overall study outcomes, separate from this receptor: Blood from ankylosing spondylitis patients appeared to be characterized by a TCR beta motif made up of under ten highly homologous amino acid variants. Some of the motif variants had been reported before in the synovial fluid and blood of reactive arthritis patients, a finding that suggests common disease-initiation mechanisms. A CD8+ phenotype was shown by the disease-linked clones, which were found at relatively low frequencies in peripheral blood. According to the report, matched synovial fluid samples from ankylosing spondylitis patients were significantly enriched for the disease-linked clones.

This clonotype has more than one count but fewer than ten. It lacks a known antigen. One base away there is no much larger clone; base qualities are not given. The data were produced on an Illumina HiSeq 2500. Quantitative 5'-RACE with molecular barcodes was used to prepare TCR beta libraries. The paper's processing steps were these. Disease-linked TCR variants were identified with a new computational method built on a probabilistic model of VDJ rearrangement. TCRdb cleaned the public reads at Q25 with fastp, built clones with MiXCR and kept in-frame beta chains. Each record represents a unique CDR3 protein, reported with the most common genes and DNA among its rows. Clone size and V and J calls follow TCRdb, not the original study. In this sample the table shows just under 350,000 distinct CDR3 sequences, about 15% of which occur a single time. Together, the top ten hold approximately 0.99% of the sample.

The source is a male donor with ankylosing spondylitis or in good health (not recorded which). The sequence is built from TRBV29-1 and TRBJ1-1, with a tentative D gene TRBD1 over 6 matching bases. Material for sequencing was blood, either unsorted or a sorted T cell fraction (not recorded which). At the DNA level, the sequence is TGCAGCGTTGTAGGGGGGGCGCGGGGCACTGAAGCTTTCTTT. It specifies CSVVGGARGTEAFF.